This TCR beta chain derives from a study of beta chain features in type 1 diabetes. Unmatched junction bases numbered 4, after V lost 6 bases and J lost 0 bases. The CDR3 consists of 15 residues. The germline V gene has CDR1 MNHEY and CDR2 SVGAGI. The authors reverse transcribed all of the isolated RNA, so sequencing captured expressed TCRB transcripts. Repertoires were generated with immunoSEQ multiplex PCR, while TCRdb's copy carries only in-frame clones and drops some. This table holds under 300,000 clones, 16% found once. General study points: There was a moderate but significant shortening of TCRB CDR3s in all four CD4+ subsets of Type 1 diabetes patients.

On this clone: Antigen specificity is unknown.

The receptor was derived from a young man with type 1 diabetes. Material for sequencing was naive CD4+ T cells from blood. The rearrangement uses TRBV6-5 and TRBJ2-1; 8 nucleotides line up with TRBD2. The CDR3 nucleotides are TGTGCCAGCAGCGGGAGCGGGAGCTCCTACAATGAGCAGTTCTTC. Translated, it gives CASSGSGSSYNEQFF.